These T cell receptor beta chains were read from a single sample in a study of blood T cell repertoires in COVID-19. Here immunoSEQ multiplex PCR was the method, and the copy in TCRdb shows in-frame clones only, minus some. Of 200,000 to 250,000 clones in the sample, less than 85% were seen once. The specimen was peripheral blood. The receptors stem from a woman over 75 with active or convalescent COVID-19. The CDR3 runs from the conserved cysteine through the conserved F or W.

TRBJ2-3,TRBV5-1,CASSLATSGGTDTQYF
TRBJ1-1,TRBV6-6,CASSTRTGWDTEAFF
TRBJ1-2,TRBV10-3,CATDRGNGYTF
TRBJ2-1,TRBV19,CASSIVGGTFYNEQFF
TRBJ2-1,TRBV7-9,CASSQQGFEYNEQFF
TRBJ1-2,TRBV2,CASIVGALLHYGYTF
TRBJ1-4,TRBV28,CASSSRGQGTTNEKLFF
TRBJ1-4,TRBV28,CASSLGGEGEKLFF
TRBJ2-5,TRBV6-1,CASSVGLLAGDQETQYF
TRBJ1-1,TRBV14,CASSQSQGASTEAFF
TRBJ2-2,TRBV6-1,CASSEALGLARAGELFF
TRBJ2-7,TRBV24-1,CATSVQGAHEQYF
TRBJ2-4,TRBV27,CASSNDISNENIQYF
TRBJ1-1,TRBV5-1,CASSLGGHISNTEAFF
TRBJ1-5,TRBV6-5,CASSSSGAGGKHF
TRBJ2-6,TRBV11-2,CASSPHLGSSGANVLTF
TRBJ1-6,TRBV4-2,CASSQDAGFGSPLHF
TRBJ2-1,TRBV18,CASSLRKGGSREQFF
TRBJ2-1,TRBV28,CASSPSQVPNIDEQFF
TRBJ1-2,TRBV10-3,CAISGDRDVRGYTF
TRBJ1-4,TRBV28,CASSSGQGAAEKLFF
TRBJ1-5,TRBV4-1,CASSPPGQINQPQHF
TRBJ1-2,TRBV6-5,CASSPGTGRYGYTF
TRBJ2-5,TRBV18,CASSPGRTFQETQYF
TRBJ2-1,TRBV19,CASSTRQADEQFF
TRBJ2-3,TRBV29-1,CSSNWRGQGGGTDTQYF
TRBJ2-1,TRBV27,CASHTTGFGNEQFF
TRBJ1-1,TRBV10-3,CAISEEGYQAFF
TRBJ1-3,TRBV5-4,CASSSDSSGNTIYF
TRBJ2-6,TRBV30,CAWSATGVGGANVLTF
TRBJ1-2,TRBV6-2/TRBV6-3,CASTPGHSSLANYGYTF
TRBJ2-7,TRBV15,CATSRGLGQGYEQYF
TRBJ1-5,TRBV2,CASSAVESNQPQHF
TRBJ2-3,TRBV2,CASREQPTSDTQYF
TRBJ2-3,TRBV29-1,CSVEALALTDTQYF
TRBJ1-5,TRBV6-1,CASSEGRGPGQPQHF
TRBJ2-7,TRBV5-1,CASSPREGRTYEQYF
TRBJ1-2,TRBV30,CAGTGHLNYGYTF
TRBJ1-1,TRBV5-6,CASSPGDVGWDTEAFF
TRBJ2-7,TRBV7-2,CASSSTSGEFEQYF
TRBJ1-3,TRBV5-1,CASSLEGAEGNTIYF
TRBJ2-3,TRBV19,CASSTAGTSGRYTQYF
TRBJ2-7,TRBV6-5,CASRRLAGYYEQYF